A selection of T cell receptor beta chains follows, all from one sample in a study of breast tumors, draining lymph nodes, adjacent tissues. Each CDR3 protein is one row after TCRdb ran MiXCR on the multiplex PCR reads. This table has roughly 80,000 distinct CDR3 sequences, roughly 20% appearing once. The sequenced sample consisted of axillary lymph node tissue. The receptors stem from a female donor with breast cancer. Some clones in this sample may be carry-over from other donors' samples. CDR3s include the opening cysteine and the closing phenylalanine or tryptophan. The D gene is left open where the match is weak. Where a row states a size, it is once, few, many or the class of an expanded clone; other rows omit it.

-	-	TRBV27	TRBJ2-7	TGTGCCAGCAGTTCGTCACGGGCCTACGAGCAGTACTTC	CASSSSRAYEQYF
many	TRBD1	TRBV6-1	TRBJ2-3	TGTGCCAGCAGCGCTACAGGGGTTACGCAGTATTTT	CASSATGVTQYF
many	TRBD2	TRBV15	TRBJ2-1	TGTGCCACCAGCAGATCTAGCGGGAGGTACAATGAGCAGTTCTTC	CATSRSSGRYNEQFF
many	-	TRBV15	TRBJ2-3	TGTGCCACCAGCAGAGCCGGACAAGATACGCAGTATTTT	CATSRAGQDTQYF
many	-	TRBV11-2	TRBJ2-5	TGTGCCAGCAGCCTCCGGCGGCGAGAGACCCAGTACTTC	CASSLRRRETQYF
many	-	TRBV20-1	TRBJ2-5	TGCAGTGCTAGCGGGAGTTGGGAGACCCAGTACTTC	CSASGSWETQYF
-	-	TRBV28	TRBJ1-2	TGTGCCAGTTCAAGTGGGGGACCCTTAGCTAACTATGGCTACACCTTC	CASSSGGPLANYGYTF
few	TRBD2	TRBV28	TRBJ2-5	TGTGCCAGCAGAACCAGCGGGAGCAGCGAGACCCAGTACTTC	CASRTSGSSETQYF
few	TRBD1	TRBV4-1	TRBJ1-5	TGCGCCAGCAGCCATGAGACAGGGAGGACTGGGCAGCCCCAGCATTTT	CASSHETGRTGQPQHF
many	-	TRBV20-1	TRBJ2-1	TGCAGTGCTAGAGGTCCGACAGGAGTATACAATGAGCAGTTCTTC	CSARGPTGVYNEQFF
many	-	TRBV2	TRBJ2-1	TGTGCCAGCAGCGAAGCGGAATTGGGGCAGTTCTTC	CASSEAELGQFF
-	TRBD2	TRBV6-5	TRBJ2-1	TGTGCCAGCACCCATACGGGAGGAGGTAATGAGCAGTTCTTC	CASTHTGGGNEQFF
many	TRBD1	TRBV4-2	TRBJ1-4	TGTGCCAGCAGCCCCCTATCGACAGGGGATGGTAATGAAAAACTGTTTTTT	CASSPLSTGDGNEKLFF
many	TRBD1	TRBV19	TRBJ2-5	TGTGCCAGTAGCATAATGGGACAGGACGAGACCCAGTACTTC	CASSIMGQDETQYF
many	-	TRBV7-9	TRBJ2-5	TGTGCCAGCAGCTTATTGAAAGAGGGGCTCGGAGAGACCCAGTACTTC	CASSLLKEGLGETQYF
many	-	TRBV7-2	TRBJ2-1	TGTGCCAGCAGCTTAGCAAGCGTAAGCTCCTACAATGAGCAGTTCTTC	CASSLASVSSYNEQFF
many	-	TRBV9	TRBJ2-7	TGTGCCAGCAGCGTAGTCCCAGGGCCGGGCTACGAGCAGTACTTC	CASSVVPGPGYEQYF
many	TRBD2	TRBV20-1	TRBJ2-7	TGCAGTGCTGCGGGGACCGGGACTACCTACGAGCAGTACTTC	CSAAGTGTTYEQYF
many	TRBD1	TRBV2	TRBJ2-7	TGTGCCGGTAACAGGGGGAATATCTACGAGCAGTACTTC	CAGNRGNIYEQYF
many	TRBD2	TRBV5-4	TRBJ2-7	TGTGCCAGCAGCTTGGGGGGACTAGCGGGCACCTACGAGCAGTACTTC	CASSLGGLAGTYEQYF
many	-	TRBV7-9	TRBJ1-6	TGTGCCAGCAGCTTTATGGTAGGGGGTTATAATTCACCCCTCCACTTT	CASSFMVGGYNSPLHF
many	TRBD1	TRBV3-1	TRBJ2-3	TGTGCCAGCAGCCAAGATAAGAGACAGGGCCTTGATACGCAGTATTTT	CASSQDKRQGLDTQYF
many	TRBD2	TRBV7-8	TRBJ2-1	TGTGCCAGCAGCAAACGGACTAGCGGCCAACTGGCGGGTCATGAGCAGTTCTTC	CASSKRTSGQLAGHEQFF
many	-	TRBV2	TRBJ2-3	TGTGCCAGTACCCGGGACCTCCACGATACGCAGTATTTT	CASTRDLHDTQYF
many	TRBD2	TRBV5-8	TRBJ2-2	TGTGCCAGCAGCTTCGGGACTAGCGAGACCGGGGAGCTGTTTTTT	CASSFGTSETGELFF
-	-	TRBV7-4	TRBJ1-6	TGTATTTCGCTGCCCCGCAATTCACCCCTCCACTTT	CISLPRNSPLHF
many	-	TRBV2	TRBJ2-3	TGTGCCAGCAGTGTGAGAGATACGCAGTATTTT	CASSVRDTQYF
many	-	TRBV12-1	TRBJ2-7	TGTGCCAGCAGCTTAGAGGATATGACCTTAAGTTACGAGCAGTACTTC	CASSLEDMTLSYEQYF
many	TRBD2	TRBV20-1	TRBJ2-7	TGCAGTGGTGCAGGTCTAGCGGGAGAAACGTACGAGCAGTACTTC	CSGAGLAGETYEQYF
few	TRBD1	TRBV27	TRBJ2-1	TGTGCCAGCAGTCCCCAGGGGGCTAGGGAGCAGTTCTTC	CASSPQGAREQFF
many	-	TRBV29-1	TRBJ1-2	TGCAGCGAGACCAAGGGAATGGTTGACTATGGCTACACCTTC	CSETKGMVDYGYTF
many	TRBD1	TRBV2	TRBJ1-5	TGTGCCAGCAAAAGGACAGGGAATTGGCAGCCCCAGCATTTT	CASKRTGNWQPQHF